These 9 T cell receptor beta chains originate from one sample sequenced in a study of siplizumab effects on memory and regulatory T cells. The repertoire was sequenced with immunoSEQ multiplex PCR; TCRdb's copy has only in-frame clones and lacks some. Among some 40,000 clones listed, 89% were seen once. Source material: naive CD4+ T cells sorted from blood. These receptors were obtained from a human donor in good health.

The chain has TRBV11-3 and TRBJ2-3; 10 positions agree with TRBD1. CDR3 length: 14 amino acids. V gave up 5 bases and J gave up 3 bases; unmatched junction bases: 2. Germline CDR1 SGHNT, CDR2 YENEEA. As DNA, the CDR3 is TGTGCCAGCAGCCTGGGACAGGGGACAGATACGCAGTATTTT. This translates into CASSLGQGTDTQYF.

The V call is TRBV18, the J call TRBJ1-1, with 7 positions matching TRBD1. The CDR3 totals 16 residues. CDR1 is KGHSH, CDR2 LQKENI, per germline. The J segment lost 0 bases and the V segment lost 3 bases, leaving 7 bases of the junction unmatched. This CDR3 reads CASSPNRGGMNTEAFF. The DNA for the CDR3 is TGTGCCAGCTCACCCAACAGGGGAGGCATGAACACTGAAGCTTTCTTT.

This chain uses TRBV25-1 with TRBJ1-1; D is perhaps TRBD1 (6 bases). This CDR3 spans 16 amino acids. The V gene's germline CDR1 is MGHDK and CDR2 SYGVNS. The ends were cut back, 3 bases at V and 0 bases at J, with 14 bases in the middle. CDR3 sequence: CASSEGARLMNTEAFF. CDR3 nucleotides: TGTGCCAGCAGTGAGGGGGCCAGACTTATGAACACTGAAGCTTTCTTT. Full variable domain (remainder filled in from reference TRBV25-1 and TRBJ1-1): EADIYQTPRYLVIGTGKKITLECSQTMGHDKMYWYQQDPGMELHLIHYSYGVNSTEKGDLSSESTVSRIRTEHFPLTLESARPSHTSQYLCASSEGARLMNTEAFFGQGTRLTVV.

The chain recombines TRBV18 with TRBJ1-2, with unresolved D. V gave up 3 bases and J gave up 4 bases, with 18 bases separating them. The CDR3 length is 16 residues. The germline CDR1 and CDR2 sequences are KGHSH and LQKENI. CDR3 in DNA: TGTGCCAGCTCACCTTCGATGGAGGGAGTGCTCTATGGCTACACCTTC. Protein sequence: CASSPSMEGVLYGYTF.

The gene calls are TRBV4-1 and TRBJ2-7; TRBD2 matches 14 bases. The CDR3 has 16 amino acids. CDR1 is MGHRA and CDR2 is YSYEKL in the germline V gene. The V and J ends lost 4 bases and 4 bases, in that order; junction bases with no gene match: 6. This CDR3 is CASSRYGLAGGYEQYF. In DNA form, the CDR3 reads TGCGCCAGCAGCCGCTATGGACTAGCGGGAGGTTACGAGCAGTACTTC.

This clone was found once. The V call is TRBV18, the J call TRBJ2-7, with D perhaps TRBD1 (5 bases). Deletions cut 0 bases from V and 2 bases from J, with 11 bases between. CDR1 is KGHSH and CDR2 is LQKENI in the germline V gene. The CDR3 sequence is 15 residues long. The DNA for the CDR3 is TGTGCCAGCTCACCACCGGCAGGGAAGACCTACGAGCAGTACTTC. It specifies CASSPPAGKTYEQYF.

The chain has TRBV30 and TRBJ1-1, with 10 positions matching TRBD1. CDR3 size: 14 residues. CDR1 is GTSNPN, CDR2 SVGIG, per germline (reference sequence). CDR3 sequence: CALTRDRGNTEAFF. The CDR3 DNA is TGTGCTTTGACCCGGGACAGGGGCAACACTGAAGCTTTCTTT.

The V gene is TRBV9, the J gene TRBJ1-5; maybe TRBD1 (5 bases). This CDR3 contains 14 residues. Trimming took 3 bases from V and 0 from J, leaving 7 bases between them. Germline assignment: CDR1 SGDLS and CDR2 YYNGEE. The CDR3: CASSGGLSNQPQHF. The DNA for the CDR3 is TGTGCCAGCAGCGGGGGACTTAGCAATCAGCCCCAGCATTTT. Full variable domain (outside the CDR3, taken from reference TRBV9 and TRBJ1-5): DSGVTQTPKHLITATGQRVTLRCSPRSGDLSVYWYQQSLDQGLQFLIQYYNGEERAKGNILERFSAQQFPDLHSELNLSSLELGDSALYFCASSGGLSNQPQHFGDGTRLSIL.

The DNA of the CDR3 is TGCGCCAGCAGCTTGGGACAGGGGATTGGCTACACCTTC. Protein sequence: CASSLGQGIGYTF. The chain couples TRBV5-1 to TRBJ1-2; 8 positions agree with TRBD1. The CDR3 consists of 13 residues. Germline lookup yields CDR1 SGHRS and CDR2 YFSETQ. Unmatched junction bases numbered 2, after V lost 0 bases and J lost 7 bases.